These T cell receptor beta chains were read from a single sample in a study of identifying expanded T cells in peripheral blood. The method was immunoSEQ multiplex PCR; TCRdb's version includes in-frame clones alone and lacks a portion of them. Of around 82,000 clones detected, over 80% appear once; the ten largest clones hold around 20%. Sequencing input: blood. The receptors shown here come from a person aged 18 to 75 in good health. CDR3s include the opening cysteine and the closing phenylalanine or tryptophan. The D gene is left open where the match is weak. Rows may omit the clone size; those that give it use once, few, many or a size class.

D gene: TRBD1; clone size: .; J gene: TRBJ2-5; V gene: TRBV20-1; CDR3 protein: CSGQGQETQYF; CDR3 DNA: TGCAGCGGACAGGGGCAAGAGACCCAGTACTTC
D gene: TRBD1; clone size: .; J gene: TRBJ1-4; V gene: TRBV6-6; CDR3 protein: CASSSTGGGGEKLFF; CDR3 DNA: TGTGCCAGCAGTTCTACAGGGGGGGGAGGTGAAAAACTGTTTTTT
D gene: .; clone size: .; J gene: TRBJ1-5; V gene: TRBV18; CDR3 protein: CASSPGRVGSNQPQHF; CDR3 DNA: TGTGCCAGCTCACCAGGCAGGGTGGGGAGCAATCAGCCCCAGCATTTT
D gene: TRBD2; clone size: .; J gene: TRBJ2-1; V gene: TRBV28; CDR3 protein: CASSFETSGRNEQFF; CDR3 DNA: TGTGCCAGCAGTTTTGAGACTAGCGGGCGAAATGAGCAGTTCTTC
D gene: .; clone size: .; J gene: TRBJ2-7; V gene: TRBV5-6; CDR3 protein: CASSLDLGEQPYEQYF; CDR3 DNA: TGTGCCAGCAGCTTGGACCTTGGGGAGCAACCTTACGAGCAGTACTTC
D gene: .; clone size: .; J gene: TRBJ1-1; V gene: TRBV6-5; CDR3 protein: CASRWTVRITEAFF; CDR3 DNA: TGTGCCAGCAGATGGACAGTAAGAATCACTGAAGCTTTCTTT
D gene: TRBD2; clone size: .; J gene: TRBJ2-1; V gene: TRBV11-2; CDR3 protein: CASSLALADWNEQFF; CDR3 DNA: TGTGCCAGCAGCTTAGCACTAGCGGATTGGAATGAGCAGTTCTTC
D gene: TRBD2; clone size: .; J gene: TRBJ2-5; V gene: TRBV29-1; CDR3 protein: CSVEVTSGRAVQETQYF; CDR3 DNA: TGCAGCGTTGAGGTGACTAGCGGGAGGGCAGTCCAAGAGACCCAGTACTTC
D gene: TRBD1; clone size: once; J gene: TRBJ1-3; V gene: TRBV10-3; CDR3 protein: CASQGAGNTIYF; CDR3 DNA: TGTGCCTCACAGGGGGCTGGAAACACCATATATTTT
D gene: TRBD2; clone size: .; J gene: TRBJ2-1; V gene: TRBV7-3; CDR3 protein: CASSLIAGGPDEQFF; CDR3 DNA: TGTGCCAGCAGCTTAATCGCGGGAGGGCCCGATGAGCAGTTCTTC
D gene: .; clone size: .; J gene: TRBJ2-7; V gene: TRBV9; CDR3 protein: CASSRGTGSYEQYF; CDR3 DNA: TGTGCCAGCAGCCGAGGGACGGGCTCCTACGAGCAGTACTTC
D gene: .; clone size: .; J gene: TRBJ2-5; V gene: TRBV7-3; CDR3 protein: CASSSSDQETQYF; CDR3 DNA: TGTGCCAGCAGCTCTAGCGACCAAGAGACCCAGTACTTC
D gene: TRBD1; clone size: .; J gene: TRBJ1-1; V gene: TRBV7-6; CDR3 protein: CASSLLGQVNTEAFF; CDR3 DNA: TGTGCCAGCAGCTTACTGGGACAGGTGAACACTGAAGCTTTCTTT
D gene: .; clone size: .; J gene: TRBJ2-7; V gene: TRBV28; CDR3 protein: CATLRQRSYEQYF; CDR3 DNA: TGTGCCACCCTAAGACAGCGCTCCTACGAGCAGTACTTC
D gene: TRBD1; clone size: .; J gene: TRBJ1-2; V gene: TRBV6-6; CDR3 protein: CASSFLQGNYGYTF; CDR3 DNA: TGTGCCAGCAGCTTCTTACAGGGGAACTATGGCTACACCTTC
D gene: .; clone size: .; J gene: TRBJ2-5; V gene: TRBV4-3; CDR3 protein: CASSPLLQETQYF; CDR3 DNA: TGCGCCAGCAGCCCGCTACTACAAGAGACCCAGTACTTC
D gene: TRBD1; clone size: once; J gene: TRBJ2-2; V gene: TRBV6-6; CDR3 protein: CASSSRGPGELFF; CDR3 DNA: TGTGCCAGCAGTAGCAGGGGGCCCGGGGAGCTGTTTTTT
D gene: .; clone size: .; J gene: TRBJ1-2; V gene: TRBV6-5; CDR3 protein: CASSSTGIDYGYTF; CDR3 DNA: TGTGCCAGCAGTTCTACAGGTATCGACTATGGCTACACCTTC
D gene: .; clone size: .; J gene: TRBJ2-3; V gene: TRBV19; CDR3 protein: CASSPPGLSTDTQYF; CDR3 DNA: TGTGCCAGTAGTCCTCCGGGACTCAGCACAGATACGCAGTATTTT
D gene: .; clone size: .; J gene: TRBJ2-7; V gene: TRBV27; CDR3 protein: CASSFDRRGFEQYF; CDR3 DNA: TGTGCCAGCAGTTTTGACAGGAGGGGATTCGAGCAGTACTTC
D gene: .; clone size: .; J gene: TRBJ2-3; V gene: TRBV4-1; CDR3 protein: CASSHELGQRGRYF; CDR3 DNA: TGCGCCAGCAGCCATGAACTCGGACAGCGCGGCCGGTATTTT
D gene: TRBD2; clone size: .; J gene: TRBJ2-1; V gene: TRBV7-3; CDR3 protein: CASSLSTSGSYNEQFF; CDR3 DNA: TGTGCCAGCAGCTTAAGTACTAGCGGGAGTTACAATGAGCAGTTCTTC
D gene: TRBD2; clone size: .; J gene: TRBJ2-1; V gene: TRBV7-2; CDR3 protein: CASSLRATSGSGNEQFF; CDR3 DNA: TGTGCCAGCAGCTTAAGGGCGACTAGCGGGAGTGGCAATGAGCAGTTCTTC
D gene: TRBD1; clone size: .; J gene: TRBJ2-5; V gene: TRBV28; CDR3 protein: CASSPPPTDRGRWETQYF; CDR3 DNA: TGTGCCAGCAGTCCGCCCCCTACCGACAGGGGAAGATGGGAGACCCAGTACTTC
D gene: .; clone size: few; J gene: TRBJ1-1; V gene: TRBV9; CDR3 protein: CASSVGVETEAFF; CDR3 DNA: TGTGCCAGCAGCGTCGGGGTGGAAACTGAAGCTTTCTTT
D gene: TRBD1; clone size: medium-sized; J gene: TRBJ2-2; V gene: TRBV5-5; CDR3 protein: CASSLNDRVAGELFF; CDR3 DNA: TGTGCCAGCAGCTTAAACGACAGGGTGGCCGGGGAGCTGTTTTTT
D gene: .; clone size: .; J gene: TRBJ2-7; V gene: TRBV30; CDR3 protein: CAWSAGTVTYEQYF; CDR3 DNA: TGTGCCTGGAGCGCCGGGACGGTTACCTACGAGCAGTACTTC
D gene: TRBD2; clone size: .; J gene: TRBJ2-3; V gene: TRBV11-2; CDR3 protein: CASSLISGRDTDTQYF; CDR3 DNA: TGTGCCAGCAGCTTAATTAGCGGGAGGGACACAGATACGCAGTATTTT
D gene: .; clone size: .; J gene: TRBJ1-1; V gene: TRBV7-6; CDR3 protein: CASRHRQNTEAFF; CDR3 DNA: TGTGCCAGCAGGCACCGACAAAACACTGAAGCTTTCTTT
D gene: .; clone size: once; J gene: TRBJ1-1; V gene: TRBV6-6; CDR3 protein: CASSSPTYGAFF; CDR3 DNA: TGTGCCAGCAGTTCTCCAACCTATGGAGCTTTCTTT
D gene: .; clone size: .; J gene: TRBJ1-2; V gene: TRBV7-8; CDR3 protein: CASSTSAATNYGYTF; CDR3 DNA: TGTGCCAGCTCCACCTCGGCGGCCACGAACTATGGCTACACCTTC
D gene: .; clone size: .; J gene: TRBJ2-1; V gene: TRBV6-1; CDR3 protein: CASTAQGPGEQFF; CDR3 DNA: TGTGCCAGCACAGCACAGGGACCGGGGGAGCAGTTCTTC
D gene: .; clone size: .; J gene: TRBJ2-1; V gene: TRBV4-1; CDR3 protein: CASSQVASGSNEQFF; CDR3 DNA: TGCGCCAGCAGCCAAGTAGCTTCGGGGTCCAATGAGCAGTTCTTC
D gene: TRBD2; clone size: .; J gene: TRBJ2-2; V gene: TRBV19; CDR3 protein: CASSIGRKLAGGNGELFF; CDR3 DNA: TGTGCCAGTAGTATCGGACGGAAACTAGCGGGCGGGAACGGGGAGCTGTTTTTT
D gene: TRBD2; clone size: once; J gene: TRBJ2-7; V gene: TRBV14; CDR3 protein: CASSQDDFLSGRTYEQYF; CDR3 DNA: TGTGCCAGCAGCCAAGATGATTTCTTGAGCGGGAGGACCTACGAGCAGTACTTC
D gene: .; clone size: few; J gene: TRBJ2-6; V gene: TRBV30; CDR3 protein: CAWSKDMSNVLTF; CDR3 DNA: TGTGCCTGGAGTAAAGACATGTCCAACGTCCTGACTTTC
D gene: .; clone size: few; J gene: TRBJ1-2; V gene: TRBV7-8; CDR3 protein: CASSLGSGTDAPYGYTF; CDR3 DNA: TGTGCCAGCAGCTTAGGCTCCGGGACGGACGCCCCGTATGGCTACACCTTC
D gene: TRBD1; clone size: .; J gene: TRBJ2-7; V gene: TRBV7-3; CDR3 protein: CASSLNRGRESEQYF; CDR3 DNA: TGTGCCAGCAGCCTAAACAGGGGGCGCGAATCCGAGCAGTACTTC
D gene: .; clone size: .; J gene: TRBJ2-7; V gene: TRBV6-1; CDR3 protein: CAVLLGTSYEQYF; CDR3 DNA: TGTGCCGTCCTACTCGGGACCTCCTACGAGCAGTACTTC
D gene: .; clone size: once; J gene: TRBJ2-7; V gene: TRBV10-3; CDR3 protein: CAIWGDTYEQYF; CDR3 DNA: TGTGCCATCTGGGGGGACACCTACGAGCAGTACTTC
D gene: TRBD1; clone size: .; J gene: TRBJ1-2; V gene: TRBV9; CDR3 protein: CASSVGDDRGWGYTF; CDR3 DNA: TGTGCCAGCAGCGTAGGGGACGACAGGGGTTGGGGCTACACCTTC
D gene: .; clone size: .; J gene: TRBJ2-5; V gene: TRBV5-1; CDR3 protein: CASSFQGVIQETQYF; CDR3 DNA: TGCGCCAGCAGCTTTCAAGGGGTAATCCAAGAGACCCAGTACTTC
D gene: .; clone size: .; J gene: TRBJ2-7; V gene: TRBV28; CDR3 protein: CASGGWDLLPYEQYF; CDR3 DNA: TGTGCCAGCGGGGGTTGGGACCTTCTCCCCTACGAGCAGTACTTC
D gene: .; clone size: .; J gene: TRBJ2-7; V gene: TRBV7-2; CDR3 protein: CASSLAAGSDYEQYF; CDR3 DNA: TGTGCCAGCAGCTTAGCTGCAGGGAGTGACTACGAGCAGTACTTC
D gene: TRBD1; clone size: once; J gene: TRBJ2-7; V gene: TRBV7-2; CDR3 protein: CASSQGAGRDEQYF; CDR3 DNA: TGTGCCAGCAGCCAGGGGGCAGGGCGCGACGAGCAGTACTTC
D gene: .; clone size: once; J gene: TRBJ2-7; V gene: TRBV20-1; CDR3 protein: CSARELDYF; CDR3 DNA: TGCAGTGCTAGAGAGCTAGACTACTTC
D gene: .; clone size: once; J gene: TRBJ1-4; V gene: TRBV11-2; CDR3 protein: CASSLTTGTVTNEKLFF; CDR3 DNA: TGTGCCAGCAGCTTAACAACGGGGACCGTTACTAATGAAAAACTGTTTTTT
D gene: .; clone size: .; J gene: TRBJ2-7; V gene: TRBV13; CDR3 protein: CASSPQGPAYEQYF; CDR3 DNA: TGTGCCAGCAGCCCACAGGGCCCTGCCTACGAGCAGTACTTC